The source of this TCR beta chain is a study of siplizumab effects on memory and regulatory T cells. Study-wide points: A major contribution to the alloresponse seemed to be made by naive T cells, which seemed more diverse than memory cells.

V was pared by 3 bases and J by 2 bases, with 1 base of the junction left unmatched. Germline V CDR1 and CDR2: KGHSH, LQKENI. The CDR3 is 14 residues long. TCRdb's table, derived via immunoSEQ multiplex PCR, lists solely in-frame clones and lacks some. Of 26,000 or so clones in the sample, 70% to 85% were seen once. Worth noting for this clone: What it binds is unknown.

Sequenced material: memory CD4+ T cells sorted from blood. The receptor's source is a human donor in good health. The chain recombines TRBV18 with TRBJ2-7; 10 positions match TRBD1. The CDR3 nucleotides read TGTGCCAGCTCACCGGGACAGGGGCCCTACGAGCAGTACTTC. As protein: CASSPGQGPYEQYF.